This entry describes one T cell receptor beta chain. This record comes from a study of blood T cell repertoires in COVID-19. Original methodology: Estimates of nucleated cell counts were drawn from the amplification of reference gene primers. The table came from immunoSEQ multiplex PCR; TCRdb's copy has only in-frame clones and leaves some out. Clone size and the V and J calls come from that table; the DNA yielded D and trimming. The table lists approximately 67,000 clones, roughly nine tenths of them singletons. Specimen: peripheral blood. This receptor was taken from a human donor in a cohort sampled during active COVID-19.

Here the CDR3 reads CASSAGTDRINYGYTF. The CDR3 DNA reads TGCGCCAGCAGCGCCGGGACAGACCGAATTAACTATGGCTACACCTTC. The rearrangement links TRBV5-1 to TRBJ1-2, with 7 bases that match TRBD1. Losses at the gene ends were 4 bases for V and 1 base for J; bases not matched to a gene: 10. Per germline, CDR1 SGHRS and CDR2 YFSETQ. The CDR3 spans 16 residues.